This is a list of T cell receptor beta chains from one sample in a study of T cells after yellow fever vaccination. TCRdb re-called the 5' RACE reads through MiXCR, storing one row per CDR3 protein. The sample contains around 340,000 distinct CDR3 sequences, roughly 8.7% of which appear only once. Sequenced material: PBMCs, taken on the day of the first yellow fever vaccination. Receptor source: a man aged 18 to 29 who received the YFV17D yellow fever vaccine. CDR3s include the opening cysteine and the closing phenylalanine or tryptophan. A D gene is named only where the DNA matches it firmly. Expanded clones are given a class, and other clones once, few, many or no size at all.

abundance,j_gene,d_gene,v_gene,CDR3aa,CDR3nt
-,TRBJ2-2,TRBD2,TRBV7-8,CASSPAFWIAGGTGELFF,TGTGCCAGCAGCCCGGCATTCTGGATAGCGGGGGGGACCGGGGAGCTGTTTTTT
many,TRBJ2-5,TRBD1,TRBV5-1,CASSPGTVQETQYF,TGCGCCAGCAGCCCTGGGACAGTACAAGAGACCCAGTACTTC
-,TRBJ2-3,TRBD2,TRBV4-1,CASSQYLAGTDTQYF,TGCGCCAGCAGCCAATATCTAGCGGGGACTGATACGCAGTATTTT
-,TRBJ1-1,-,TRBV12-3/TRBV12-4,CASSLVAVFF,TGTGCCAGCAGTTTGGTGGCGGTTTTCTTT
-,TRBJ1-1,-,TRBV12-3/TRBV12-4,CASRPRPGGWSTEAFF,TGTGCCAGCAGACCGCGCCCTGGGGGCTGGAGCACTGAAGCTTTCTTT
many,TRBJ2-1,TRBD2,TRBV7-3,CASSLASGGAVSYNEQFF,TGTGCCAGCAGCTTAGCTAGCGGGGGGGCTGTGTCCTACAATGAGCAGTTCTTC
few,TRBJ1-4,TRBD1,TRBV10-3,CAISERDRAFLFF,TGTGCCATCAGTGAGCGGGACAGGGCCTTTCTGTTTTTT
few,TRBJ2-7,-,TRBV7-9,CASSLTPTTEQYF,TGTGCCAGCAGCTTGACACCAACTACAGAGCAGTACTTC
many,TRBJ2-3,-,TRBV29-1,CSVDEGTDTQYF,TGCAGCGTTGATGAGGGCACAGATACGCAGTATTTT
few,TRBJ1-1,-,TRBV7-2,CASSLDRSNTEAFF,TGTGCCAGCAGCTTAGACAGGTCAAACACTGAAGCTTTCTTT
-,TRBJ2-5,-,TRBV5-5,CASSLTAGRPETQYF,TGTGCCAGCAGCTTGACGGCAGGCAGACCTGAGACCCAGTACTTC
few,TRBJ2-3,-,TRBV7-9,CASSFSGDTQYF,TGTGCCAGCAGCTTTAGTGGAGATACGCAGTATTTT
many,TRBJ2-2,TRBD2,TRBV29-1,CSVDGLAGGSGELFF,TGCAGCGTTGACGGACTAGCGGGGGGATCCGGGGAGCTGTTTTTT
-,TRBJ2-2,-,TRBV12-3/TRBV12-4,CASSFQGRGGELFF,TGTGCCAGCAGTTTTCAGGGGCGAGGCGGGGAGCTGTTTTTT
once,TRBJ2-2,-,TRBV6-2/TRBV6-3,CASSSDSRTGELFF,TGTGCCAGCAGCTCGGACAGCCGTACCGGGGAGCTGTTTTTT
few,TRBJ2-1,-,TRBV5-6,CASSLWTQEQFF,TGTGCCAGCAGCTTGTGGACCCAAGAGCAGTTCTTC
few,TRBJ1-5,-,TRBV6-2/TRBV6-3,CASSYWSNQPQHF,TGTGCCAGCAGTTACTGGAGCAATCAGCCCCAGCATTTT
few,TRBJ1-1,TRBD1,TRBV4-2,CASSQGDRGRTEAFF,TGTGCCAGCAGCCAAGGGGACAGGGGGAGAACTGAAGCTTTCTTT
-,TRBJ2-2,-,TRBV5-4,CASSLVPGQNTGELFF,TGTGCCAGCAGCTTGGTCCCCGGCCAGAACACCGGGGAGCTGTTTTTT
-,TRBJ1-6,-,TRBV6-5,CASSLGLGGSYNSPLHF,TGTGCCAGCAGTTTAGGGTTGGGAGGCTCCTATAATTCACCCCTCCACTTT
-,TRBJ2-3,TRBD1,TRBV24-1,CATSDGTGFTDTQYF,TGTGCCACCAGTGATGGGACAGGGTTTACAGATACGCAGTATTTT
few,TRBJ1-4,-,TRBV6-1,CASRGVISGEKLFF,TGTGCCAGCAGGGGGGTTATTAGCGGCGAAAAACTGTTTTTT
-,TRBJ2-3,-,TRBV9,CASSVRGGGPGDTQYF,TGTGCCAGCAGCGTCAGAGGTGGGGGGCCGGGAGATACGCAGTATTTT
few,TRBJ2-2,-,TRBV27,CASSIQGRELFF,TGTGCCAGCAGTATACAGGGACGGGAGCTGTTTTTT
few,TRBJ2-1,-,TRBV6-6,CASSYANVGEQFF,TGTGCCAGCAGTTACGCCAACGTTGGAGAGCAGTTCTTC
many,TRBJ2-1,TRBD2,TRBV20-1,CSATKSGTSGGLYNEQFF,TGCAGTGCTACCAAATCAGGGACTAGCGGGGGTTTATACAATGAGCAGTTCTTC
few,TRBJ1-5,-,TRBV7-9,CASSLPYNQPQHF,TGTGCCAGCAGCTTACCATACAATCAGCCCCAGCATTTT
few,TRBJ1-5,-,TRBV27,CASSWGRQSNQPQHF,TGTGCCAGCAGTTGGGGTAGGCAGAGCAATCAGCCCCAGCATTTT
-,TRBJ1-2,-,TRBV7-2,CASKETGYTF,TGTGCCAGCAAGGAAACGGGCTACACCTTC
few,TRBJ1-4,TRBD1,TRBV28,CASQEGTGELNEKLFF,TGTGCCAGCCAGGAAGGGACAGGGGAGCTTAATGAAAAACTGTTTTTT
-,TRBJ1-4,-,TRBV7-2,CASSSFQGEKLFF,TGTGCCAGCAGCTCATTCCAGGGCGAAAAACTGTTTTTT
-,TRBJ1-1,-,TRBV7-8,CASSLGQGPEAFF,TGTGCCAGCAGCTTAGGCCAGGGCCCTGAAGCTTTCTTT
-,TRBJ1-3,-,TRBV5-1,CASSLQPGNTGNTIYF,TGCGCCAGCAGCCTTCAACCGGGAAATACTGGAAACACCATATATTTT
few,TRBJ1-5,-,TRBV7-6,CASSLEVGTQPQHF,TGTGCCAGCAGCTTGGAGGTGGGCACTCAGCCCCAGCATTTT
few,TRBJ2-2,TRBD1,TRBV5-1,CASSWTGSNTGELFF,TGCGCCAGCAGTTGGACAGGGTCGAACACCGGGGAGCTGTTTTTT
few,TRBJ2-7,-,TRBV12-5,CASGQIYEQYF,TGTGCTAGTGGTCAAATCTACGAGCAGTACTTC
few,TRBJ1-2,TRBD1,TRBV7-3,CASSSPNAGTDGYTF,TGTGCCAGCAGCTCTCCAAATGCAGGGACAGATGGCTACACCTTC
few,TRBJ1-3,TRBD1,TRBV28,CASSLDSTGRDSGNTIYF,TGTGCCAGCAGTTTAGACTCGACAGGGCGGGACTCTGGAAACACCATATATTTT
few,TRBJ2-7,-,TRBV4-3,CASSQSYWVPEQYF,TGCGCCAGCAGCCAAAGTTATTGGGTCCCCGAGCAGTACTTC
-,TRBJ2-1,-,TRBV24-1,CATSDINWEQFF,TGTGCCACCAGTGATATAAATTGGGAGCAGTTCTTC
few,TRBJ2-5,-,TRBV18,CASSKGGQETQYF,TGTGCCAGCTCAAAAGGGGGTCAAGAGACCCAGTACTTC
-,TRBJ2-1,TRBD2,TRBV29-1,CSVQAGGYNEQFF,TGCAGCGTTCAAGCGGGGGGCTACAATGAGCAGTTCTTC
-,TRBJ2-1,TRBD2,TRBV19,CASSIGGGRNEQFF,TGTGCCAGTAGTATCGGGGGGGGCCGGAATGAGCAGTTCTTC
few,TRBJ1-6,TRBD1,TRBV6-5,CASSYTGQGHSPLHF,TGTGCCAGCAGTTACACAGGACAGGGACATTCACCCCTCCACTTT
many,TRBJ2-1,-,TRBV7-6,CASSFGGGSSYNEQFF,TGTGCCAGCAGCTTTGGAGGGGGGAGCTCCTACAATGAGCAGTTCTTC
-,TRBJ2-3,-,TRBV29-1,CSVVKYRAQTDTQYF,TGCAGCGTTGTGAAGTACAGAGCACAGACAGATACGCAGTATTTT
few,TRBJ2-5,-,TRBV5-1,CASSHPGSQETQYF,TGCGCCAGCAGCCACCCCGGGAGCCAAGAGACCCAGTACTTC
few,TRBJ2-4,-,TRBV6-2/TRBV6-3,CASSYPPLAKNIQYF,TGTGCCAGCAGTTACCCCCCGCTAGCCAAAAACATTCAGTACTTC
-,TRBJ2-3,-,TRBV5-1,CASEGSGADTQYF,TGCGCCAGCGAGGGATCCGGCGCAGATACGCAGTATTTT
few,TRBJ2-7,-,TRBV20-1,CSARDGLGGSHEQYF,TGCAGTGCTAGAGATGGCCTGGGGGGAAGCCACGAGCAGTACTTC
-,TRBJ1-2,-,TRBV15,CATSVLTGFGYTF,TGTGCCACCAGCGTTCTTACAGGGTTTGGCTACACCTTC
-,TRBJ1-2,TRBD1,TRBV7-2,CASSLGTALANYGYTF,TGTGCCAGCAGCTTGGGGACAGCTCTAGCTAACTATGGCTACACCTTC
-,TRBJ2-3,-,TRBV12-3/TRBV12-4,CASRDRPTSTDTQYF,TGTGCCAGCAGAGACCGCCCGACTAGCACAGATACGCAGTATTTT